This is a list of T cell receptor beta chains from one sample in a study of blood T cell repertoires in COVID-19. TCRdb's table, derived via immunoSEQ multiplex PCR, lists solely in-frame clones and lacks some. The data show 200,000 to 250,000 clones, approximately 84% seen once. Source material: peripheral blood. The receptors originated from a woman in her 50s with active or convalescent COVID-19. Both conserved end residues are part of each CDR3. The D gene is left open where the match is weak. Some rows have no size entry. The others give once, few or many, or a class for an expanded clone.

. TRBJ1-2 TRBV5-4 . TGTGCCAGCAGCTTCGGGGGGGGTTCATTCTACACCTTC CASSFGGGSFYTF
TRBD2 TRBJ2-1 TRBV3-1/TRBV3-2 . TGTGCCAGCAGCCAAGATCATCCAGCGGGGGGGGATGATGAGCAGTTCTTC CASSQDHPAGGDDEQFF
. TRBJ1-1 TRBV19 few TGTGCCAGTAGTGCCCGGGGAGGGTTGAACACTGAAGCTTTCTTT CASSARGGLNTEAFF
. TRBJ1-2 TRBV30 . TGTGCCTGGACTCCAGGCAGGAACTATGGCTACACCTTC CAWTPGRNYGYTF
. TRBJ1-5 TRBV25-1 . TGTGCCAGCAGTGACACGAGGGTTAGCAATCAGCCCCAGCATTTT CASSDTRVSNQPQHF
TRBD2 TRBJ2-5 TRBV18 . TGTGCCAGCTCACCAGGGACTAGCAGCCCTCAAGAGACCCAGTACTTC CASSPGTSSPQETQYF
. TRBJ1-6 TRBV6-5 . TGTGCCAGCAGTTACCGGGACTCTTCACCCCTCCACTTT CASSYRDSSPLHF
TRBD1 TRBJ2-2 TRBV7-8 . TGTGCCAGCAGAAATGGGACAGGGCTTTTTTACACCGGGGAGCTGTTTTTT CASRNGTGLFYTGELFF
. TRBJ1-1 TRBV28 once TGTGCCAGCAGCTCCGGGGGTCCGAACACTGAAGCTTTCTTT CASSSGGPNTEAFF
. TRBJ1-2 TRBV12-3/TRBV12-4 . TGTGCCAGCAGTTTTTCGACAGATGGCTACACCTTC CASSFSTDGYTF
TRBD2 TRBJ2-1 TRBV20-1 . TGCAGTGCTAGTCTAGCGGGGGCCCTATTCAATGAGCAGTTCTTC CSASLAGALFNEQFF
TRBD2 TRBJ2-1 TRBV5-1 once TGCGCCAGCAGCTTGGGACTAGCGCTATCCTACAATGAGCAGTTCTTC CASSLGLALSYNEQFF
. TRBJ1-1 TRBV30 . TGTGCCTGGGGTTCGGGAAGGACTGAAGCTTTCTTT CAWGSGRTEAFF
. TRBJ1-2 TRBV28 . TGTGCCAGCAGTTTGGACGGGACTAACTATGGCTACACCTTC CASSLDGTNYGYTF
. TRBJ1-1 TRBV6-1 few TGTGCCAGCAGTGATGTTCGGTTTGTGAACACTGAAGCTTTCTTT CASSDVRFVNTEAFF
. TRBJ1-1 TRBV6-6 . TGTGCCAGCAGCGACTCTCCGGAGGGGAACACTGAAGCTTTCTTT CASSDSPEGNTEAFF
. TRBJ1-5 TRBV12-5 once TGTGCTAGTGCCACATCCCCAGGGAACCAGCCCCAGCATTTT CASATSPGNQPQHF
. TRBJ2-1 TRBV4-2 once TGTGCCAGCAGCCTCCGTGGTGCGAATGAGCAGTTCTTC CASSLRGANEQFF
TRBD1 TRBJ1-1 TRBV18 . TGTGCCAGCTCACCGGGACAGCTAATGAACACTGAAGCTTTCTTT CASSPGQLMNTEAFF
. TRBJ2-2 TRBV5-5 . TGTGCCAGCAGCTTGCAGAACACCGGGGAGCTGTTTTTT CASSLQNTGELFF
. TRBJ2-5 TRBV7-7 . TGTGCCAGCAGCTTAGATAGTAGCCAAGAGACCCAGTACTTC CASSLDSSQETQYF
TRBD1 TRBJ1-4 TRBV28 once TGTGCCAGCAGTACCGGGACAGGGGATGAAAAACTGTTTTTT CASSTGTGDEKLFF
. TRBJ2-1 TRBV4-1 . TGCGCCAGCAGCCAATTCCGTGGGAGCCTGGGCAATGAGCAGTTCTTC CASSQFRGSLGNEQFF
. TRBJ1-1 TRBV3-1/TRBV3-2 . TGTGCCAGCAGCCGCGATTTGCGGTATGAAGCTTTCTTT CASSRDLRYEAFF
TRBD1 TRBJ1-1 TRBV28 few TGTGCCAGCAACGCTCCGACAGGGGGAGGGGACACTGAAGCTTTCTTT CASNAPTGGGDTEAFF
TRBD1 TRBJ2-7 TRBV4-2 few TGTGCCAGCAGCCCGGGACAGGGGGCGAGGGAGCAGTACTTC CASSPGQGAREQYF
. TRBJ1-1 TRBV2 few TGTGCCAGCAGGATTAAGAGTTTTGGCACTGAAGCTTTCTTT CASRIKSFGTEAFF
TRBD2 TRBJ2-4 TRBV20-1 . TGCAGTGCTAGTGGTAGCGGGGGGGTAAACATTCAGTACTTC CSASGSGGVNIQYF
. TRBJ2-1 TRBV6-5 . TGTGCCAGCAGTTACGCCAGGCTGCAGTTCTTC CASSYARLQFF
. TRBJ1-6 TRBV6-5 . TGTGCCAGCATGAGGGCCTCCTATAATTCACCCCTCCACTTT CASMRASYNSPLHF
TRBD1 TRBJ1-1 TRBV2 . TGTGCCAGCAGTTCGACAGGGGCGGACACTGAAGCTTTCTTT CASSSTGADTEAFF
TRBD2 TRBJ2-1 TRBV5-1 . TGCGCCAGCGGATTGTCAGCGGGACCTAAGAATGAGCAGTTCTTC CASGLSAGPKNEQFF
TRBD2 TRBJ2-1 TRBV3-1/TRBV3-2 . TGTGCCAGCAGCCTCCGGGGGAGGGGCAGTGAGCAGTTCTTC CASSLRGRGSEQFF
TRBD2 TRBJ2-7 TRBV28 . TGTGCCAGCAGTTTTCGAGCGGGAGACAGGAACGAGCAGTACTTC CASSFRAGDRNEQYF
TRBD1 TRBJ1-1 TRBV5-1 . TGCGCCAGCAGACCCAGGGGACAGGGTGAAGCTTTCTTT CASRPRGQGEAFF
TRBD1 TRBJ1-3 TRBV18 . TGTGCCAGCTCACCACGTCAGGGGGAAGAGAGCATATATTTT CASSPRQGEESIYF
. TRBJ2-7 TRBV9 . TGTGCCAGCAGCGTAGACCAGGTTAAAGGCTACGAGCAGTACTTC CASSVDQVKGYEQYF
TRBD1 TRBJ1-2 TRBV12-3/TRBV12-4 . TGTGCCAGCAGGAAAACGGACAGGGGCTACACCTTC CASRKTDRGYTF
. TRBJ1-2 TRBV28 . TGTGCCAGCAACTCAGGGGCCTATGGCTACACCTTC CASNSGAYGYTF
TRBD1 TRBJ1-5 TRBV6-5 . TGTGCCAGCATCCAACAGGGGCCAAGCAATCAGCCCCAGCATTTT CASIQQGPSNQPQHF